Listed here are 4 T cell receptor beta chains from one sample, sequenced in a study of vaccination and CD4 T cells after COVID-19. MiXCR, run by TCRdb on the PCR reads, gives a single entry per CDR3 protein. This table holds about 29,000 distinct CDR3 sequences, almost 50% found once. Sample time point: late sampling 161 to 241 days after vaccination in a few convalescent patients. The specimen was CD4+ T cells from blood, collected about 7 months after SARS-CoV-2 vaccination. The receptors here all came from a human donor who had recovered from COVID-19.

The genes are TRBV7-2 and TRBJ1-3; D is uncertain. The CDR3 is 15 residues long. Germline lookup yields CDR1 SGHTA and CDR2 FQGNSA. Trimming took 1 base from V and 4 from J, leaving 11 bases between them. CDR3 protein: CASSLDGNSGNTIYF. CDR3 coding DNA: TGTGCCAGCAGCTTAGATGGGAATTCGGGAAACACCATATATTTT. Full variable domain (remainder filled in from reference TRBV7-2 and TRBJ1-3): GAGVSQSPSNKVTEKGKDVELRCDPISGHTALYWYRQSLGQGLEFLIYFQGNSAPDKSGLPSDRFSAERTGGSVSTLTIQRTQQEDSAVYLCASSLDGNSGNTIYFGEGSWLTVV.

The chain has TRBV6-2 or TRBV6-3 and TRBJ2-7; 10 bases map to TRBD1. This CDR3 comprises 16 residues. The germline gives CDR1 MNHEY, CDR2 SVGEGT. The V and J ends lost 9 bases and 3 bases, in that order; junction bases with no gene match: 14. CDR3 DNA sequence: TGTGCCAGTGCTGGGACAGGGGTCGTCTCGATCTACGAGCAGTACTTC. Protein: CASAGTGVVSIYEQYF.

This chain connects TRBV7-9 to TRBJ2-1, with 7 bases that match TRBD2. The V gene end was trimmed by 4 bases and the J gene end by 2 bases; junction bases not matched to a gene: 14. CDR1 and CDR2 (germline): SEHNR, FQNEAQ (reference sequence). CDR3 size: 18 residues. As DNA, the CDR3 is TGTGCCAGCAGCTCAGGAATATCCGTAGCGGGCCCCTACAATGAGCAGTTCTTC. Translated, it gives CASSSGISVAGPYNEQFF.

This clonotype has just a few counts. The CDR3 DNA follows: TGCAGTGCTAGTTGGACAGGCCCCTACAATGAGCAGTTCTTC. Its translation is CSASWTGPYNEQFF. The chain couples TRBV20-1 to TRBJ2-1, with TRBD1 matching 7 bases. This CDR3 has 14 amino acids. Germline V gene data show CDR1 as DFQATT and CDR2 as SNEGSKA (reference sequence). V was pared by 3 bases and J by 2 bases, with 4 bases of the junction left unmatched.